The rows below give T cell receptor beta chains drawn from one sample of a study of T cell repertoires in cytomegalovirus infection. Their recognized antigens are unknown. TCRdb re-analysed the reads in MiXCR, keeping a single row per CDR3 protein. The sample lists 700,000 to 950,000 distinct CDR3 sequences; 32% were seen once. The specimen comprised cultured CD8+ T cells from PBMCs, sampled from culture after CMV antigen stimulation. The receptors shown here come from a human donor in good health (CMV status not recorded). Some clones in this sample may be carry-over from other donors' samples. Each CDR3 is given with its conserved first and last residue. Fields, in order: J gene, V gene, clone size, D gene, CDR3 DNA, CDR3 protein. The D gene is left open where the match is weak. Clone size appears in some rows only: once, few, many, or a class for an expanded clone.

J: TRBJ1-6
V: TRBV12-3/TRBV12-4
size: NA
D: NA
DNA: TGTGCCAGCAGTACTTCTGGGGCGCGAAATTCACCCCTCCACTTT
CDR3: CASSTSGARNSPLHF

J: TRBJ2-1
V: TRBV14
size: NA
D: TRBD2
DNA: TGTGCCAGCAGCCAAGTGAGCGGGGGGCGCAATGAGCAGTTCTTC
CDR3: CASSQVSGGRNEQFF

J: TRBJ2-5
V: TRBV13
size: NA
D: NA
DNA: TGTGCCAGCAGCCAGGGTAGTGGGGAGACCCAGTACTTC
CDR3: CASSQGSGETQYF

J: TRBJ1-5
V: TRBV29-1
size: NA
D: NA
DNA: TGCAGCGGGGGGGGCACCGCCAGCAATCAGCCCCAGCATTTT
CDR3: CSGGGTASNQPQHF

J: TRBJ1-1
V: TRBV12-3/TRBV12-4
size: few
D: NA
DNA: TGTGCCAGCAGTTTGTATAACACTGAAGCTTTCTTT
CDR3: CASSLYNTEAFF

J: TRBJ1-1
V: TRBV27
size: few
D: TRBD1
DNA: TGTGCCAGCAGTTTCGGACAGGTGAACACTGAAGCTTTCTTT
CDR3: CASSFGQVNTEAFF

J: TRBJ2-1
V: TRBV6-6
size: NA
D: NA
DNA: TGTACCAGCAGTTACTCCGACAGACGCTCCTACAATGAGCAGTTCTTC
CDR3: CTSSYSDRRSYNEQFF

J: TRBJ2-7
V: TRBV27
size: NA
D: TRBD1
DNA: TGTGCCAGCAGTCCGGGACAGGACTCCTACGAGCAGTACTTC
CDR3: CASSPGQDSYEQYF

J: TRBJ2-7
V: TRBV10-1
size: many
D: TRBD2
DNA: TGCGCCAGCAGTGAGTCGGCGGGAGGGTCCACCTACGAGCAGTACTTC
CDR3: CASSESAGGSTYEQYF

J: TRBJ1-1
V: TRBV6-2/TRBV6-3
size: few
D: TRBD1
DNA: TGTGCCAGCAGGGGACAGAACTTAGAAGCTTTCTTT
CDR3: CASRGQNLEAFF

J: TRBJ1-1
V: TRBV4-1
size: few
D: NA
DNA: TGCGCCAGCAGCCAAGGAGAAGCGAACACTGAAGCTTTCTTT
CDR3: CASSQGEANTEAFF

J: TRBJ1-1
V: TRBV18
size: few
D: TRBD1
DNA: TGTGCCAGCTCACACTACGGGACAGGGGGCACTGAAGCTTTCTTT
CDR3: CASSHYGTGGTEAFF

J: TRBJ2-7
V: TRBV20-1
size: few
D: TRBD1
DNA: TGCAGTGCTAGAGGGGGAGACAGGGCGGTCTTCTACGAGCAGTACTTC
CDR3: CSARGGDRAVFYEQYF

J: TRBJ1-6
V: TRBV7-6
size: NA
D: NA
DNA: TGTGCCAGCATCTTCGGATCGCACAGCTCCTATAATTCGCCCCTCCACTTT
CDR3: CASIFGSHSSYNSPLHF

J: TRBJ1-6
V: TRBV7-8
size: many
D: NA
DNA: TGTGCCAGCAGCTACGAGACAGGCTATAATTCACCCCTCCACTTT
CDR3: CASSYETGYNSPLHF

J: TRBJ2-1
V: TRBV6-6
size: many
D: NA
DNA: TGTGCCAGCAGTTACTCGATGGTAGGCTCCTACAATGAGCAGTTCTTC
CDR3: CASSYSMVGSYNEQFF

J: TRBJ2-3
V: TRBV5-5
size: NA
D: TRBD1
DNA: TGTACCAGCAGCTTGGTGGCGGACAGGGAAGCTTTTGGTGATACGCAGTATTTT
CDR3: CTSSLVADREAFGDTQYF

J: TRBJ2-1
V: TRBV2
size: NA
D: TRBD2
DNA: TGTGCCAGCAGTGGACTAGCGGGGGTGGATGAGCAGTTCTTC
CDR3: CASSGLAGVDEQFF

J: TRBJ2-1
V: TRBV7-9
size: many
D: NA
DNA: TGTGCCAGCAGCTACCCCTACAATGAGCAGTTCTTC
CDR3: CASSYPYNEQFF

J: TRBJ2-3
V: TRBV6-6
size: once
D: NA
DNA: TGTGCCAGCAGTCTTAGGATGGATACGCAGTATTTT
CDR3: CASSLRMDTQYF

J: TRBJ1-1
V: TRBV27
size: few
D: NA
DNA: TGTGCCAGCAGTTCCCCAGACAGGAACACTGAAGCTTTCTTT
CDR3: CASSSPDRNTEAFF

J: TRBJ1-5
V: TRBV7-9
size: few
D: TRBD1
DNA: TGTGCCAGCAGCTTAGCAACAGGGGGCGCCGGCCAGCCCCAGCATTTT
CDR3: CASSLATGGAGQPQHF

J: TRBJ1-2
V: TRBV7-2
size: many
D: TRBD1
DNA: TGTGCCAGCAGCCCCCCACCGGGACAGGGGGCTCTCTATGGCTACACCTTC
CDR3: CASSPPPGQGALYGYTF

J: TRBJ1-5
V: TRBV24-1
size: NA
D: NA
DNA: TGTGCCACCAGCTCTGCGAATAGCAATCAGCCCCAGCATTTT
CDR3: CATSSANSNQPQHF

J: TRBJ2-7
V: TRBV7-6
size: many
D: NA
DNA: TGTGCCAGCAGCCTCTTCGCAGGGTCCAACGAGCAGTACTTC
CDR3: CASSLFAGSNEQYF

J: TRBJ2-1
V: TRBV2
size: NA
D: NA
DNA: TGTGCCAACAAGGGGTCGATGGGAGCTCCCTACAATGAGCAGTTCTTC
CDR3: CANKGSMGAPYNEQFF

J: TRBJ1-5
V: TRBV7-9
size: many
D: NA
DNA: TGTGCCAGCAGCCCCTCCGATCAGCCCCAGCATTTT
CDR3: CASSPSDQPQHF

J: TRBJ1-4
V: TRBV6-1
size: NA
D: NA
DNA: TGTGCCAGCAGCCCAAGGGGGGCGGCTAATGAAAAACTGTTTTTT
CDR3: CASSPRGAANEKLFF

J: TRBJ2-3
V: TRBV12-3/TRBV12-4
size: few
D: TRBD1
DNA: TGTGCCAGCACCACCCCGGGGACAGGGGATTTAGGTACGCAGTATTTT
CDR3: CASTTPGTGDLGTQYF

J: TRBJ2-7
V: TRBV19
size: few
D: NA
DNA: TGTGCCAGTAGTATCCGGGACCGATACTACGAGCAGTACTTC
CDR3: CASSIRDRYYEQYF

J: TRBJ2-3
V: TRBV7-2
size: many
D: NA
DNA: TGTGCCAGCATCGACACAACCGGGACCGCGGACACAGATACGCAGTATTTT
CDR3: CASIDTTGTADTDTQYF

J: TRBJ1-2
V: TRBV12-3/TRBV12-4
size: NA
D: NA
DNA: TGTGCCAGCAGTTCACATGGGGCAGGAGGCTACACCTTC
CDR3: CASSSHGAGGYTF

J: TRBJ2-1
V: TRBV12-3/TRBV12-4
size: NA
D: TRBD2
DNA: TGTGCCAGCAATCAGGGAGGGAATGAGCAGTTCTTC
CDR3: CASNQGGNEQFF

J: TRBJ2-2
V: TRBV25-1
size: NA
D: NA
DNA: TGTGCCAGCAACAGGGTTACCGGGGAGCTGTTTTTT
CDR3: CASNRVTGELFF

J: TRBJ1-2
V: TRBV7-9
size: few
D: TRBD1
DNA: TGTGCCAGCAGCCCCATCGACAGGGTTACTAACTATGGCTACACCTTC
CDR3: CASSPIDRVTNYGYTF

J: TRBJ2-7
V: TRBV7-2
size: few
D: TRBD2
DNA: TGTGCCAGCAGCTGGGGGGGGACTAGAGATTACGAGCAGTACTTC
CDR3: CASSWGGTRDYEQYF

J: TRBJ1-1
V: TRBV19
size: few
D: NA
DNA: TGTGCCAGTAGTCCCACGCGGGGAAACACTGAAGCTTTCTTT
CDR3: CASSPTRGNTEAFF

J: TRBJ1-2
V: TRBV27
size: NA
D: NA
DNA: TGTGCCAGCAGTTTATCATGGCAAAGGAGCTATGGCTACACCTTC
CDR3: CASSLSWQRSYGYTF

J: TRBJ1-6
V: TRBV2
size: NA
D: NA
DNA: TGTGTACAGGGTAGCTCCTATAATTCACCCCTCCACTTT
CDR3: CVQGSSYNSPLHF

J: TRBJ1-1
V: TRBV7-9
size: few
D: NA
DNA: TGTGCCAGCAGCTTATACTCTTCTGAAGCTTTCTTT
CDR3: CASSLYSSEAFF

J: TRBJ1-1
V: TRBV19
size: NA
D: NA
DNA: TGTGCCAGTAGTATGACGAAGCACACTGAAGCTTTCTTT
CDR3: CASSMTKHTEAFF

J: TRBJ1-2
V: TRBV10-2
size: NA
D: NA
DNA: TGCGCCAGCAGTGGCGACAAGCCGCCTTATGGCTACACCTTC
CDR3: CASSGDKPPYGYTF

J: TRBJ2-1
V: TRBV7-8
size: many
D: TRBD2
DNA: TGTGCCAGCAGCTTAGGCTCGCGGGGGGGCCATGAGCAGTTCTTC
CDR3: CASSLGSRGGHEQFF

J: TRBJ2-7
V: TRBV9
size: few
D: TRBD1
DNA: TGTGCCAGCAGCTCCCCGGGACAGGGGGAGACCGAGCAGTACTTC
CDR3: CASSSPGQGETEQYF

J: TRBJ1-1
V: TRBV7-6
size: many
D: NA
DNA: TGTGCCAGCAGCTTAGCGCTGGGGAGGGAAGCTTTCTTT
CDR3: CASSLALGREAFF

J: TRBJ1-5
V: TRBV27
size: few
D: NA
DNA: TGTGCCAGCAGTCGGTCCCAGGAGTCTCAACGGCCCCAGCATTTT
CDR3: CASSRSQESQRPQHF